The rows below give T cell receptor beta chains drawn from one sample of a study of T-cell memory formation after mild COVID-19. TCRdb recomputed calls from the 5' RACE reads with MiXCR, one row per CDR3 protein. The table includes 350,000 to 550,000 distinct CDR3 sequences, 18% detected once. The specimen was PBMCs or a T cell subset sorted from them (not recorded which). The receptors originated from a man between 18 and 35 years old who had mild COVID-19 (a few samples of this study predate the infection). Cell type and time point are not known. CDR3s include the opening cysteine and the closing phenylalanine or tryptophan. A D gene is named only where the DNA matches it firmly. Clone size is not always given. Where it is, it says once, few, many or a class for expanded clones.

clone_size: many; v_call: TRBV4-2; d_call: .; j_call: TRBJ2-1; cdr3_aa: CASSVERSSYNEQFF
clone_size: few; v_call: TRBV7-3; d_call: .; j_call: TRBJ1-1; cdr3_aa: CASSLPGSTEAFF
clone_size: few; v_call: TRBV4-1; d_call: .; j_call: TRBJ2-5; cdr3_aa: CASSQGLATNQETQYF
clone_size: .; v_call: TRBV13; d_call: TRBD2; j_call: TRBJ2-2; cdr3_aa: CASLPGSGVNTGELFF
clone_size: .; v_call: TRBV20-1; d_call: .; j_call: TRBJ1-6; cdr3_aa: CSASGVADLFNSPLHF
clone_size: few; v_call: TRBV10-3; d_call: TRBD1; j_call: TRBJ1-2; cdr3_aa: CAISENGQGAYGYTF
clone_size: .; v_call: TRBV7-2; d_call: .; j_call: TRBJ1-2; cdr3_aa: CASSAYRDGYTF
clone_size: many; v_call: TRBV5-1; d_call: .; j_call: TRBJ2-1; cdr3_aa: CASSLAGTSRSYNEQFF
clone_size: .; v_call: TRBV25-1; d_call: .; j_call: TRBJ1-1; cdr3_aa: CASSEYPQGTNTEAFF
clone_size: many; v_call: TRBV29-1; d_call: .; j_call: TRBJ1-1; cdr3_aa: CSVEDGVNTEAFF
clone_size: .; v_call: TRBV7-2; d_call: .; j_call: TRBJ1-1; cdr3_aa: CASRLHGAMNTEAFF
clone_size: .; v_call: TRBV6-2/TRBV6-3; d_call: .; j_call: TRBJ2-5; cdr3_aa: CASSMEGGIETQYF
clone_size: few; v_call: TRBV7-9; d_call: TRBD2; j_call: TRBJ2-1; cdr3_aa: CASRGLDNEQFF
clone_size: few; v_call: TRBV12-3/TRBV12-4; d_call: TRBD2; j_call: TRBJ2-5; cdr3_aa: CASTLGLAAQETQYF
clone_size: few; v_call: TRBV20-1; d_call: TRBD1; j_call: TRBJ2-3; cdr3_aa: CSERQGGTDTQYF
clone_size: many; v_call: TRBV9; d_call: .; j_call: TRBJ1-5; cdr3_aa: CALTRTNQPQHF
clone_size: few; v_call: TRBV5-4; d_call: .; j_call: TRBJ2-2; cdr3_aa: CASSTGGTFTGELFF
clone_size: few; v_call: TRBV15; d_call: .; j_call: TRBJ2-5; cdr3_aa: CATSRGGETQYF
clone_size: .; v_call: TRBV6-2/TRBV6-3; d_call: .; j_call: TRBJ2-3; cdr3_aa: CASSYQAGRGATQYF
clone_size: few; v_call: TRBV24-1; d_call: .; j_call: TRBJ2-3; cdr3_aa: CATSEVSTDTQYF
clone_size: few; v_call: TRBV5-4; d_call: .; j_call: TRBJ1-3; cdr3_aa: CASSLGSPPRSSGNTIYF
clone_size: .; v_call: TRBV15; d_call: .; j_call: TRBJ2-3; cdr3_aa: CATQRDLSTDTQYF
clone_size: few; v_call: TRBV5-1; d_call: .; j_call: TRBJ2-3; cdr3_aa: CASSLAVFTDTQYF
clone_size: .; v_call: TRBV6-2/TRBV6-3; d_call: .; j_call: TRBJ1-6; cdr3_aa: CASTRRGSYNSPLHF
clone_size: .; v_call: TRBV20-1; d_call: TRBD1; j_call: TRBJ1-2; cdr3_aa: CSSNPGQGARGYTF
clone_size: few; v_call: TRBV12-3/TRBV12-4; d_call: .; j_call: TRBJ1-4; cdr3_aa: CASSSRGGEKLFF
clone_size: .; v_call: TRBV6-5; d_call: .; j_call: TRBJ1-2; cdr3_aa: CASSYSITNYGYTF
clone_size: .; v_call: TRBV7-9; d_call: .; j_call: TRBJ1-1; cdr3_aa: CASSEFKAEAFF
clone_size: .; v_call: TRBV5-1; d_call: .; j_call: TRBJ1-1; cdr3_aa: CASSLYPGGQNTEAFF
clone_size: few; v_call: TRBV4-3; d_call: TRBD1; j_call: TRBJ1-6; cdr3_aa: CASSPYRDREKSPLHF
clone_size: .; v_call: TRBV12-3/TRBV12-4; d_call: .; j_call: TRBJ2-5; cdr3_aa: CASRPNEHPSQTQYF
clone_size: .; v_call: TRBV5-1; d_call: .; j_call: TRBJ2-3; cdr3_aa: CASRPASESTDTQYF
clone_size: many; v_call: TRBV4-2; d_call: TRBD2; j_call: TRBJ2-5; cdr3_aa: CASSRDGSSGGYETQYF
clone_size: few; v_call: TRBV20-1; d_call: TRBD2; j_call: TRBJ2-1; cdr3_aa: CSALLAGGLTFSYNEQFF
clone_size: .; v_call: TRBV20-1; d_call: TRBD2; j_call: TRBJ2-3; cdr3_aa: CSGILAGGTDTQYF
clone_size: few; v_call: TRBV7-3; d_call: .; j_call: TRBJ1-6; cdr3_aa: CASSSQDRGNSPLHF
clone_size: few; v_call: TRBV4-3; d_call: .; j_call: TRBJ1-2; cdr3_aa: CASSRRDNYGYTF
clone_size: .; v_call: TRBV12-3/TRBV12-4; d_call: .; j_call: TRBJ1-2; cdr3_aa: CASTPGMGYGYTF
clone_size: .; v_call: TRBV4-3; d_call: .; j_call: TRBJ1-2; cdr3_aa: CASSLYGGVGYTF
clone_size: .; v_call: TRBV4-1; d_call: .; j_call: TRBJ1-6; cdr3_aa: CASSQEPGSYNSPLHF
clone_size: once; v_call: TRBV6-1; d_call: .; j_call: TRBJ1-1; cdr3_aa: CASSEVYGTEAFF
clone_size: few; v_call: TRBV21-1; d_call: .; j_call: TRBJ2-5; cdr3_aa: CASSKESPYRHYQETQYF
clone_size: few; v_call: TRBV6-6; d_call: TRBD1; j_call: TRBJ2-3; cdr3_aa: CASSYFHRGGTDTQYF
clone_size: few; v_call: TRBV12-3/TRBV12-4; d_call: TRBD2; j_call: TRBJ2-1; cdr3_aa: CASSSKRGFEQFF
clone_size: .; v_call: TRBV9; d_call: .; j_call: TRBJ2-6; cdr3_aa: CASSVLGWSGANVMTF
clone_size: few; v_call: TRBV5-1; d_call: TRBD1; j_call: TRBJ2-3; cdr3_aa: CASSPKGQVIDTDTQYF
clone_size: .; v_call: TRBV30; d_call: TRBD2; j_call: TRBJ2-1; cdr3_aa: CAWSGLAGPYNEQFF
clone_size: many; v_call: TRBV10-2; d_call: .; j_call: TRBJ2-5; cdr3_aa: CASSVSGRETQYF
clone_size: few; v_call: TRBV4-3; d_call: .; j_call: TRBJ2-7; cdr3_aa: CASSPSVAVSYEQYF
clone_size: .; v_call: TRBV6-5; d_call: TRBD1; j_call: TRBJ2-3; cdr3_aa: CASSNRGADTQYF